This record looks at one TCR beta chain sequence and its context. This clonotype was counted a few times. Its binding antigen is unknown. Base qualities are not provided; no much larger clone lies one nucleotide away. The sample's time point label, in plain terms: newly diagnosed GD, antithyroid drugs for less than 3 months. For both TCR sequencing and RNA sequencing, RNA was extracted from PBMCs using TRIzol. Graves' disease was diagnosed according to American Thyroid Association guidelines. Recruitment of patients was carried out at an endocrinology department in Xi'an, China. From each patient, roughly 9 milliliters of peripheral blood was collected into an EDTA anticoagulant tube. Ficoll Paque Plus density gradient separation was used to isolate PBMCs, and no further T cell sorting was performed. An Agilent 2100 Bioanalyzer and agarose gel were used to check RNA quality, while a NanoDrop 2000 measured RNA concentration.

The sample is drawn from a study of regulatory T cells in long-lasting Graves disease (dated by TCRdb to about 2021). Regarding the study in general: Newly diagnosed Graves' disease patients had taken antithyroid drugs for less than 3 months. Peripheral blood TCR sequencing and RNA sequencing compared persistent Graves' disease patients with newly diagnosed Graves' disease patients. A total of about 33 samples underwent TCR sequencing: around 13 from persistent and roughly 20 from newly diagnosed Graves' disease patients. The study was conducted in China and was registered as a clinical trial.

The library was generated by multiplex PCR. TCRdb records Illumina HiSeq 4000 as the sequencer. To build TCR beta libraries, CDR3 regions were amplified by Arm-PCR using iRepertoire HTBI primers. Gel purification was performed on PCR products prior to sequencing. Regarding the original processing steps: Across samples, approximately 68 TRBV and around 15 TRBJ segments were identified and used for gene usage analysis of CDR3 amino acid clonotypes. Filtered high-quality paired reads were merged into contigs using COPE and FqMerger. BLAST was used to align contigs to IMGT TRBV, TRBD and TRBJ reference genes, and CDR3 was defined according to IMGT. Any clonotype with a frequency above 0.1% was classified as a highly expanded clone. Shannon entropy was used to measure repertoire diversity, and the Gini coefficient was used to measure V-J evenness. A clonotype was considered public if more than one individual shared it. TCRdb trimmed the raw reads at Q25, called clones with MiXCR and kept productive beta chains. All rows with the same CDR3 protein become a single entry with the most common DNA and genes. For this entry, the V and J calls and clone size follow TCRdb and not the study's own pipeline. This sample lists approximately 540,000 distinct CDR3 sequences; 12% were detected once. The leading ten clones occupy over 7% of the sample.

Overall study outcomes, separate from this receptor: The authors acknowledged the small sample size as a limitation that may reduce accuracy. Only peripheral blood was studied, because thyroid tissue, the primary lesion, was inaccessible. TRBV28, TRBJ1-2 and TRBJ2-5 were preferentially used in persistent disease, while TRBV20-1 and TRBJ2-1 were favored in newly diagnosed disease. Only the TCR beta chain was sequenced and analyzed. More public clonotypes were shared among persistent patients (roughly 2,900) than among newly diagnosed patients (roughly 1,000). Compared with newly diagnosed patients, persistent Graves' disease patients had lower TCR Shannon entropy and fewer highly expanded clones, which suggests clonal expansion.

There are 16 amino acids in the CDR3, from cysteine to phenylalanine inclusive. Only CDR3 DNA remains: 48 bases, in frame from the first base. V gives up 2 bases and J gives up 1 base, and the segment between their germline ends measures 14 bases. The germline V gene provides CDR1 SGHNT and CDR2 YENEEA. This sample also belongs to another study, concerning T cells in Graves' hyperthyroidism and ophthalmopathy. The second study also describes: Stable Graves' hyperthyroidism was defined as no progression to ophthalmopathy during 18 months of follow-up. Hyperthyroidism patients were newly diagnosed, had a disease duration of under 2 months, and were aged 18 to 65 years. Exclusion was applied to patients with uncontrolled infections, other autoimmune diseases, pregnancy or lactation. Diagnoses were established on the basis of clinical symptoms, serum thyroxine and TRAb, thyroid ultrasound, and orbital computed tomography. The TCR CDR3 was subjected to a first round of RT-PCR using the HTBI primer set and the Qiagen OneStep RT-PCR kit. Most expanded thyroid clonotypes (frequency above 0.001) were also detected in blood, a finding suggesting that blood repertoires may reflect thyroid immune responses. A 13 V-J signature model separated ophthalmopathy from stable hyperthyroidism, with about 90% sensitivity and about 81% specificity in cross-validation and 80%/75% in testing. In validation, progression to ophthalmopathy was predicted by the model with 55% to 71% sensitivity and 72% to 85% specificity, a median of approximately 6.5 months before onset. A discovery cohort of around 98 patients, approximately 45 with Graves' ophthalmopathy and approximately 60 with stable Graves' hyperthyroidism, was used to find distinguishing TCR V-J signatures. Whether ophthalmopathy could be predicted prospectively was tested in an independent validation cohort made up of roughly 19 hyperthyroidism patients plus 17 patients who later progressed to ophthalmopathy. The 90 or so discovery patients were randomly split 7:3 into training and test sets. In addition, the study compared T-cell repertoires in thyroid tissue and in blood from about 6 Graves' hyperthyroidism patients. After blood sampling, hyperthyroidism patients were treated with methimazole at a starting dose of 30 mg daily, and ophthalmopathy patients were treated with high-dose intravenous methylprednisolone. The libraries were constructed in a second round of multiplex PCR and then size-selected and purified. Paired-end sequencing of the libraries was performed with 100 bp reads on an Illumina HiSeq2000. SOAPnuke was used to process the raw data, removing reads that contained adapters or uncalled bases, had a mean Phred below 15, or lacked an exact match to the constant primer or identifier. COPE v1.2.5 was used to merge the high-quality paired reads, and each unique nucleotide sequence was defined as a clonotype. MiTCR v1.1 was used to align clonotypes to the IMGT TRBV, TRBD and TRBJ reference segments. The analysis was restricted to V-J combinations with a frequency above 0.0001, which together covered 99% to 99.2% of the repertoires. The TCS score was defined as F50 (clonal expansion) divided by E x V (chaos), with BLOSUM62-based TCRdist calculated between CDR3 peptides within each V-J. Welch's t-statistics and random forest reduced around 550 V-J features to roughly 13, which were used in a naive Bayes classifier (R e1071). Sample size was not statistically predetermined, and investigators were not blinded to group allocation. According to the paper, TCR Vbeta CDR3 sequencing was carried out on about 140 peripheral blood samples, which came from over 40 ophthalmopathy, around 75 hyperthyroidism and roughly 17 progressor patients.

The chain is made from TRBV11-3 and TRBJ1-1; too little of a D gene remains to name it. The TCR sequence derives from a woman in her 30s with Graves disease. Donor details come from another sample of the same person, matched by shared clones. The sample consisted of peripheral blood mononuclear cells (PBMCs), taken at new diagnosis, from a patient treated with antithyroid drugs. CDR3 reads: CASSLSFGFSNTEAFF. At the DNA level, the sequence is TGTGCCAGCAGCTTAAGTTTCGGGTTCTCGAACACTGAAGCTTTCTTT.